Detailed here is one T cell receptor (beta chain). The sample is drawn from a study of blood T cell repertoires in COVID-19. Overall study context: COVID-19 samples, acute and convalescent, were from the United States, Italy and Spain. The cDNA or gDNA used as material had been derived from T cells, B-cell-depleted T cells, or PBMCs.

Authors' processing steps: Nucleated cell number was recorded as an estimate derived from reference gene primer amplification. TCRdb's copy holds only in-frame clones and misses some; the assay was immunoSEQ multiplex PCR. The V and J calls and clone size come from that table; D and trimming were worked out from the DNA. The sample holds 140,000 to 150,000 clones, 75% to 85% seen once. Specimen: peripheral blood. This sequence was found in a human donor with acute or convalescent COVID-19. The donor label of this sample is uncertain.

As DNA, the CDR3 is TGTGCCAGCAGAAGGGGGTACACTGAAGCTTTCTTT. It codes for CASRRGYTEAFF. The chain couples TRBV6-5 to TRBJ1-1, with D maybe TRBD1 (6 bases). The germline V gene has CDR1 MNHEY and CDR2 SVGAGI. Trimming stripped 6 bases from V and 3 bases from J, with 8 bases between. The CDR3 length is 12 residues.